A single sample is the source of the 17 T cell receptor beta chains below, sequenced in a study of blood T cell repertoires in COVID-19. TCRdb's table, derived via immunoSEQ multiplex PCR, lists solely in-frame clones and lacks some. The data show under 200,000 clones, roughly 85% seen once. Sequencing was performed on peripheral blood. Receptors were obtained from a woman older than 75 with acute or convalescent COVID-19.

This chain links TRBV19 with TRBJ1-1, with D maybe TRBD1 (6 bases). The germline V gene has CDR1 LNHDA and CDR2 SQIVND (reference sequence). V shed 5 bases and J shed 3 bases, with 13 bases lying between them. This CDR3 is built from 14 residues. In nucleotides, the CDR3 is TGTGCCAGTAGTCTTACAGGGAGGGACACTGAAGCTTTCTTT. Translation gives CASSLTGRDTEAFF.

The V and J genes are TRBV28 and TRBJ2-7, with TRBD1 matching 7 bases. Germline CDR1 and CDR2: MDHEN and SYDVKM. The V gene end was trimmed by 5 bases and the J gene end by 1 base; junction bases not matched to a gene: 8. The CDR3 is 15 amino acids. The CDR3 loop reads CASSTPTGLSYEQYF. For the CDR3, the DNA is TGTGCCAGCAGTACACCGACAGGGTTGTCCTACGAGCAGTACTTC.

The genes are TRBV9 and TRBJ2-1; D is ambiguous. Trimming removed 0 bases at V and 0 bases at J, with 10 bases between. Looked up from germline, CDR1 is SGDLS and CDR2 is YYNGEE. The CDR3 runs to 16 residues. The CDR3 nucleotides are TGTGCCAGCAGCGTAGTGGTGGGCACCTCCTACAATGAGCAGTTCTTC. This gives the protein CASSVVVGTSYNEQFF.

J is TRBJ1-5 and V is TRBV6-6; TRBD1 is a possible D gene (5 bases). The germline V and J ends were trimmed by 6 bases and 4 bases, with 16 bases remaining between them. The CDR3 sequence is 15 residues long. Germline V lookup: CDR1 MNHNY, CDR2 SVGAGI (reference sequence). CDR3 sequence: CASSPGGGDNQPQHF. CDR3 coding DNA: TGTGCCAGCAGCCCCGGGGGTGGGGATAATCAGCCCCAGCATTTT.

V usage is TRBV30 and J usage is TRBJ2-7; 9 bases map to TRBD2. CDR1 is GTSNPN and CDR2 is SVGIG in the germline V gene (reference sequence). CDR3 length: 14 amino acids. The ends lost 5 bases at V and 3 bases at J; junction bases unmatched: 8. The chain's CDR3 is CAWEKTSGFYEQYF. The CDR3 coding sequence is TGTGCCTGGGAAAAGACTAGCGGATTCTACGAGCAGTACTTC.

J is TRBJ2-3 and V is TRBV4-3; weak D call: TRBD1 (5 bases). CDR1 is LGHNA, CDR2 YSLEER, per germline. Trimming cost V 0 bases and J 0 bases, with 13 bases left between them. This CDR3 spans 17 amino acids. CDR3 loop: CASSQESPDKSTDTQYF. CDR3 DNA: TGCGCCAGCAGCCAAGAAAGCCCGGACAAGAGCACAGATACGCAGTATTTT.

The chain combines TRBV4-1 with TRBJ2-2; a possible D gene is TRBD2 (7 bases). This CDR3 is built from 20 residues. Germline V gene data show CDR1 as MGHRA and CDR2 as YSYEKL. V lost 4 bases and J 0 bases, leaving 24 bases between the germline ends. CDR3 sequence (DNA): TGCGCCAGCAGCCTAACCGGGGCAGAGGGGCGGGGGCCGAACACCGGGGAGCTGTTTTTT. Its protein product is CASSLTGAEGRGPNTGELFF.

This chain uses TRBV6-5 with TRBJ1-5, with D unresolved. The germline gives CDR1 MNHEY, CDR2 SVGAGI. Trimming took off 3 bases at V and 3 bases at J, with 6 bases between the two ends. The CDR3 sequence is 13 residues long. The CDR3 loop reads CASSYSNNQPQHF. For the CDR3, the DNA is TGTGCCAGCAGTTATAGCAACAATCAGCCCCAGCATTTT.

The chain combines TRBV6-6 with TRBJ2-7; possible D gene TRBD1, 6 bases. CDR3 length equals 13 residues. The V gene lost 2 bases and the J gene lost 5 bases, with 10 bases spanning the gap. Germline V gene data show CDR1 as MNHNY and CDR2 as SVGAGI (reference sequence). Here the CDR3 DNA reads TGTGCCAGCAGTTACACAGGGTGGGACGAGCAGTACTTC. Its translation: CASSYTGWDEQYF.

This CDR3 is CASALGGNQPQHF. The CDR3 DNA reads TGTGCTAGTGCCTTGGGGGGGAATCAGCCCCAGCATTTT. This sequence joins TRBV12-5 and TRBJ1-5; TRBD1 is a possible D gene (5 bases). Trimming left V 7 bases short and J 4 bases short, with 11 bases between. The CDR3 covers 13 residues. Germline V gene sequence: CDR1 LGHNT, CDR2 FRNRAP. The full variable domain, in which reference TRBV12-5 and TRBJ1-5 provide the parts outside the CDR3, is DARVTQTPRHKVTEMGQEVTMRCQPILGHNTVFWYRQTMMQGLELLAYFRNRAPLDDSGMPKDRFSAEMPDATLATLKIQPSEPRDSAVYFCASALGGNQPQHFGDGTRLSIL.

This clone has a single count. CDR3 coding DNA: TGTGCCAGCAGCTCATTCAATGAAAAACTGTTTTTT. It specifies CASSSFNEKLFF. This chain uses TRBV7-9 with TRBJ1-4; no definite D call. CDR1 is SEHNR and CDR2 is FQNEAQ in the germline V gene (reference sequence). The CDR3 is 12 residues long. V was pared by 4 bases and J by 5 bases, with 5 bases between.

Here the CDR3 reads CAWRNGIASFNEQFF. The CDR3 coding sequence is TGTGCCTGGAGAAACGGGATAGCGAGCTTCAATGAGCAGTTCTTC. This chain uses TRBV30 with TRBJ2-1; D might be TRBD2 (5 bases). V was clipped by 3 bases and J by 6 bases, with 18 bases between them. The germline gives CDR1 GTSNPN, CDR2 SVGIG (reference sequence). CDR3 length: 15 residues.

This rearrangement joins TRBV5-1 to TRBJ1-5; 12 bases line up with TRBD1. The germline CDR1 and CDR2 sequences are SGHRS and YFSETQ. Germline trimming cut 4 bases from V and 8 bases from J; bases unmatched to any gene: 7. CDR3 length: 15 amino acids. The CDR3 nucleotides read TGCGCCAGCAGCAAGGGACAGGGGGCATACGAGCCCCAGCATTTT. Protein: CASSKGQGAYEPQHF. Looking up the rest from reference TRBV5-1 and TRBJ1-5 gives the full variable domain: KAGVTQTPRYLIKTRGQQVTLSCSPISGHRSVSWYQQTPGQGLQFLFEYFSETQRNKGNFPGRFSGRQFSNSRSEMNVSTLELGDSALYLCASSKGQGAYEPQHFGDGTRLSIL.

The rearrangement links TRBV6-6 to TRBJ2-6, with a tentative D call TRBD1 (8 bases). Germline V gene data show CDR1 as MNHNY and CDR2 as SVGAGI (reference sequence). The CDR3 has 17 residues. V was trimmed by 5 bases and J by 0 bases, leaving 14 bases between them. The CDR3 protein is CASSPNRGGSGANVLTF. CDR3 nucleotide sequence: TGTGCCAGCAGTCCGAACAGGGGGGGCTCTGGGGCCAACGTCCTGACTTTC.

The gene calls are TRBV5-8 and TRBJ2-1; tentatively, D is TRBD2 (5 bases). Trimming removed 4 bases from V and 3 bases from J, with 8 bases in between. Germline values: CDR1 SGHTS, CDR2 YDEGEE. This CDR3 is 13 amino acids long. CDR3 loop: CASSPEVYNEQFF. CDR3 in DNA: TGTGCCAGCAGCCCGGAGGTCTACAATGAGCAGTTCTTC.

V is TRBV27 and J is TRBJ2-7, with TRBD2 matching 7 bases. With V trimmed by 5 bases and J by 7 bases, 14 bases remained unmatched. CDR1 MNHEY and CDR2 SMNVEV come from the germline V gene (reference sequence). This CDR3 is built from 15 residues. The CDR3 nucleotides read TGTGCCAGCAGTACTCCTGGCGGGAGAACGAGGGAGCAGTACTTC. Translated, it gives CASSTPGGRTREQYF.

The chain joins TRBV29-1 to TRBJ1-4, with a tentative D call TRBD1 (6 bases). The CDR3 is 15 amino acids. Trimming removed 2 bases at V and 8 bases at J, with 18 bases between. The germline V gene encodes CDR1 SQVTM and CDR2 ANQGSEA. CDR3 amino acids: CSVETLGGLGEKLFF. The CDR3 DNA reads TGCAGCGTTGAAACCTTGGGGGGGCTAGGGGAAAAACTGTTTTTT.